This TCR beta chain originates from a study of T cells in localized non-small cell lung cancer. The length of the CDR3 is 14 residues. Germline CDR1 MNHNY, CDR2 SVGAGI (reference sequence). Deletions cut 5 bases from V and 6 bases from J, with 14 bases between. Libraries were prepared by immunoSEQ multiplex PCR; TCRdb keeps only in-frame clonotypes and omits some of them. The sample includes about 52,000 clones, about three quarters seen only once; the top ten take roughly 4%. The rearrangement uses TRBV6-6 and TRBJ2-1, with D unresolved. The receptor's source is a woman aged 40 to 75 with stage II lung adenocarcinoma. Sequencing was performed on PBMCs, taken before any cancer treatment. The CDR3 sequence is CASSPGSNGNEQFF. In nucleotides, the CDR3 is TGTGCCAGCAGTCCCGGGTCCAACGGCAATGAGCAGTTCTTC.